The T cell receptor beta chain described here comes from a study of blood T cell repertoires in COVID-19. Study-level background: Collection of acute and convalescent COVID-19 samples took place in the United States, Italy and Spain. Sample material is recorded as cDNA or gDNA derived from T cells, B-cell-depleted T cells, or PBMCs.

Authors' analysis steps: Cell counts per sample came from amplifying reference gene primers. The data were produced by immunoSEQ multiplex PCR, yet TCRdb's version contains in-frame clones alone and is incomplete. The V and J calls and clone size come from that table; D and trimming were worked out from the DNA. The table lists 160,000 or so clones, around 75% of them singletons. Trimming cost V 1 base and J 4 bases; bases outside gene matches: 3. This CDR3 is built from 14 residues. Germline V gene data show CDR1 as LGHDT and CDR2 as YNNKEL (reference sequence). Sequencing input: peripheral blood. The chain links TRBV3-1 (or the pseudogene TRBV3-2) to TRBJ1-2; 7 positions match TRBD1. This sequence originates from a woman of 80 years or more with acute or convalescent COVID-19. Here the CDR3 reads CASSQGQGVYGYTF. CDR3 DNA sequence: TGTGCCAGCAGCCAAGGGCAGGGGGTCTATGGCTACACCTTC.